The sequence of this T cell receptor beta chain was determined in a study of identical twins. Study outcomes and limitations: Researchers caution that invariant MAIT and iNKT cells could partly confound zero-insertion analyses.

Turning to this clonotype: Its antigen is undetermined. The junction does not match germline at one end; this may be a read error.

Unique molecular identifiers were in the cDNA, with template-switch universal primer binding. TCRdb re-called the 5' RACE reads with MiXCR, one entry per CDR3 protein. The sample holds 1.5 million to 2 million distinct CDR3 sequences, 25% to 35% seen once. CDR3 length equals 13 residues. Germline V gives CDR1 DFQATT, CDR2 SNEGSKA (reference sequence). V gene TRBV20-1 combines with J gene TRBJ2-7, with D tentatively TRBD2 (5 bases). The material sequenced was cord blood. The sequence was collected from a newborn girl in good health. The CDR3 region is CSAQRQSSYERYF. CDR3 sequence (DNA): TGCAGTGCCCAGCGGCAGAGCTCCTACGAGCGGTACTTC.